This T cell receptor beta chain is from a study of shared clonotypes between healthy human individuals. Study in general: The plates for each donor numbered three CD4 naive, three CD4 memory, two CD8 naive and one CD8 memory. Study observations and caveats: Larger estimated richness was generally seen in naive subsets than in memory subsets. Represented diversity, genetic and exposure-history alike, was limited by few donors.

On sorted subsets, replicate PCRs used roughly 220 ng DNA, or 31,000 or so T cell genomes. The repertoire was sequenced with immunoSEQ multiplex PCR; TCRdb's copy has only in-frame clones and lacks some. The sample carries 950,000 to 1,300,000 clones, around 75% recorded once. Points on this clone: Its antigen is as yet unknown.

Germline V CDR1 and CDR2: SGHVS, FQNEAQ. There are 14 residues in the CDR3. The germline V and J ends were trimmed by 3 bases and 1 base, with 9 bases remaining between them. The sequence derives from a man younger than 35 in good health. This chain links TRBV7-8 with TRBJ1-1; no clear D gene. Specimen: memory CD4+ T cells sorted from blood. As for subset: CD45RA-negative fraction. CDR3 amino acids: CASSFRSGNTEAFF. DNA for the CDR3: TGTGCCAGCAGCTTCCGATCAGGGAACACTGAAGCTTTCTTT.